The present TCR beta chain was sequenced within a study of radiation and T cells in renal cell carcinoma. Time point noted: blood 4 weeks post-SBRT, at nephrectomy. Treatment specified: 15 Gy SBRT to primary tumor, nephrectomy 4 weeks later. V lost 6 bases and J lost 5; bases outside the gene matches: 2. The CDR3 length is 12 residues. Germline lookup yields CDR1 LNHDA and CDR2 SQIVND (reference sequence). This clone was counted a single time. Libraries were prepared by immunoSEQ multiplex PCR; TCRdb keeps only in-frame clonotypes and omits some of them. The sample includes about 150,000 clones, around 88% of them seen just once.

This TCR was sampled from a woman aged 45-60 years with renal cell carcinoma. Material: blood, obtained from a patient whose treatment included radiotherapy and nephrectomy. The chain is built from TRBV19 and TRBJ2-5; 8 bases align to TRBD2. The CDR3 DNA reads as TGTGCCAGTAGCGCGGGGGGTGAGACCCAGTACTTC. Its translation is CASSAGGETQYF.